Listed here is a single T cell receptor beta chain. Its matching antigen is unknown. The CDR3 is 15 residues long. The V gene lost 3 bases and the J gene lost 2 bases, with 8 bases spanning the gap. CDR1 and CDR2 from the germline V gene are MNHNS and SASEGT. Assay: immunoSEQ multiplex PCR; the TCRdb copy retains only in-frame clones and omits some. The table has around 30,000 clones, around 92% seen once; the top ten hold 0.65% to 0.8%. This entry comes from a study of graft-versus-host responses after intestinal transplantation. Across the study: Grafts were multivisceral, liver-intestinal, or isolated intestinal. Study observations and caveats: The highest levels of circulating GvH clones went along with early declines in HvG clones after transplant. In patients with graft-donor T cell macrochimerism, allograft graft-versus-host to host-versus-graft clonal ratios were high. The recipient marrow held GvH clones, and some of them showed up first in ileum or blood.

V usage is TRBV6-1 and J usage is TRBJ2-6; perhaps D is TRBD1 or TRBD2 (6 bases each). The sample here was PBMCs, taken approximately 69 days after intestinal transplant. This clonotype originated in a human patient who received an intestinal transplant, so some T cells may come from the graft donor. Here the CDR3 reads CASSEEGAGANVLTF. The DNA of the CDR3 is TGTGCCAGCAGTGAGGAGGGGGCTGGGGCCAACGTCCTGACTTTC.